The next 18 T cell receptor beta chains were all read from a single sample in a study of beta chain features in type 1 diabetes. Since all of the isolated RNA was reverse transcribed, expressed TCRB transcripts were what got sequenced. The protocol was immunoSEQ multiplex PCR, while the TCRdb copy is restricted to in-frame clones and leaves out a portion. The sample yields 300,000 to 400,000 clones, 9.5% to 11% seen once. The sample comprised naive CD4+ T cells from blood. Receptor source: a woman aged 30 to 39 in good health.

The chain employs TRBV5-1 and TRBJ2-1; 13 bases agree with TRBD2. With V trimmed by 3 bases and J by 5 bases, 14 bases remained unmatched. CDR1 and CDR2 (germline): SGHRS, YFSETQ. The CDR3 length is 19 residues. The chain's CDR3 is CASSYPTSGRSSRDNEQFF. The CDR3, as DNA: TGCGCCAGCAGCTATCCGACTAGCGGGAGGTCATCCCGAGACAATGAGCAGTTCTTC.

In this sample, this clone turned up a few times. In DNA, the CDR3 is TGCGCCAGCAGCTTTGCGGGAGGGTCTGATACGCAGTATTTT. Protein product: CASSFAGGSDTQYF. The chain employs TRBV5-1 and TRBJ2-3, with 9 bases identical to TRBD2. This CDR3 comprises 14 residues. V was pared by 2 bases and J by 6 bases, with 4 bases of the junction left unmatched. The germline gives CDR1 SGHRS, CDR2 YFSETQ.

This clone appeared a few times. The chain is built from TRBV2 and TRBJ2-3, with D perhaps TRBD1 (7 bases). With 2 bases removed from V and 5 bases from J, the gap between germline ends came to 14 bases. The length of the CDR3 is 15 residues. Germline V lookup: CDR1 SNHLY, CDR2 FYNNEI. CDR3 loop: CASSEQGGRIDTQYF. DNA of the CDR3: TGTGCCAGCAGTGAACAGGGGGGAAGAATAGATACGCAGTATTTT. Variable domain in full (rest from reference TRBV2 and TRBJ2-3): EPEVTQTPSHQVTQMGQEVILRCVPISNHLYFYWYRQILGQKVEFLVSFYNNEISEKSEIFDDQFSVERPDGSNFTLKIRSTKLEDSAMYFCASSEQGGRIDTQYFGPGTRLTVL.

This clone appeared a few times. The rearrangement links TRBV19 to TRBJ2-7, with D perhaps matching TRBD2 (5 bases). Per germline, CDR1 LNHDA and CDR2 SQIVND (reference sequence). The CDR3 length is 12 residues. The V gene lost 5 bases and the J gene lost 5 bases, with 10 bases spanning the gap. The CDR3 here is CASSSPGNEQYF. The CDR3 DNA sequence: TGTGCCAGTAGTTCTCCCGGGAACGAGCAGTACTTC.

This clone was found a few times. The chain has TRBV7-8 and TRBJ1-5; D may be TRBD1 (6 bases). Germline V gene sequence: CDR1 SGHVS, CDR2 FQNEAQ. The CDR3 is made up of 16 amino acids. The V end lost 3 bases, the J end lost 3 bases, and 15 bases lay between the germline ends. The CDR3: CASSLQTGKANQPQHF. The CDR3 DNA reads as TGTGCCAGCAGCTTGCAAACAGGGAAAGCCAATCAGCCCCAGCATTTT.

The V call is TRBV6-5, the J call TRBJ2-1, with D tentatively TRBD1 (6 bases). Germline lookup yields CDR1 MNHEY and CDR2 SVGAGI. V lost 5 bases to trimming and J lost 12 bases, with 11 bases between them. The CDR3 spans 11 residues. CDR3 residues: CASSTGKRQFF. The CDR3 nucleotides are TGTGCCAGCAGTACAGGGAAACGGCAGTTCTTC.

V usage is TRBV28 and J usage is TRBJ1-4, with D unresolved. From germline, CDR1 is MDHEN and CDR2 SYDVKM. The CDR3 is 14 residues long. Trimming removed 6 bases at V and 7 bases at J, with 15 bases between. CDR3 coding DNA: TGTGCCAGCAGCACCCCGGGAGGGAGTGAAAAACTGTTTTTT. It translates to CASSTPGGSEKLFF. The full variable domain, in which reference TRBV28 and TRBJ1-4 provide the parts outside the CDR3, is DVKVTQSSRYLVKRTGEKVFLECVQDMDHENMFWYRQDPGLGLRLIYFSYDVKMKEKGDIPEGYSVSREKKERFSLILESASTNQTSMYLCASSTPGGSEKLFFGSGTQLSVL.

The chain has TRBV27 and TRBJ2-1, with 8 bases that match TRBD1. CDR3 length: 15 amino acids. V was clipped by 8 bases and J by 2 bases; unmatched bases: 8. Germline V gene lookup returns CDR1 MNHEY and CDR2 SMNVEV (reference sequence). The CDR3, as DNA: TGTGCCAGCTCCCTGGACAGGGCCCCCTACAATGAGCAGTTCTTC. Protein product: CASSLDRAPYNEQFF.

V is TRBV7-2 and J is TRBJ2-5; 12 bases agree with TRBD2. The germline V gene encodes CDR1 SGHTA and CDR2 FQGNSA. The CDR3 loop spans 14 amino acids. V lost 5 bases, J lost 11 bases, and 9 bases stayed unmatched. The CDR3 sequence is CASSTQGLAGEQYF. The CDR3 DNA sequence: TGTGCCAGCAGCACCCAGGGACTAGCGGGTGAGCAGTACTTC. Filled out from reference TRBV7-2 and TRBJ2-5, the complete variable domain reads GAGVSQSPSNKVTEKGKDVELRCDPISGHTALYWYRQSLGQGLEFLIYFQGNSAPDKSGLPSDRFSAERTGGSVSTLTIQRTQQEDSAVYLCASSTQGLAGEQYFGPGTRLLVL.

The genes are TRBV7-2 and TRBJ1-2, with D possibly matching TRBD1 (5 bases). V lost 2 bases and J 4 bases, leaving 11 bases between the germline ends. Germline V gives CDR1 SGHTA, CDR2 FQGNSA. There are 14 residues in the CDR3. As DNA, the CDR3 is TGTGCCAGCAGCTTATACGTACAGGTCTATGGCTACACCTTC. Residues: CASSLYVQVYGYTF.

J is TRBJ1-2 and V is TRBV2, with D unclear. This CDR3 has 14 amino acids. Per germline, CDR1 SNHLY and CDR2 FYNNEI. Between the trimmed V and J ends, which lost 7 bases and 5 bases, there was a span of 17 bases. The CDR3 nucleotides read TGTGCCAGCAAGGTCGGCGGCTCCGCATATGGCTACACCTTC. Translating it yields CASKVGGSAYGYTF.

This clone has only a few counts. J is TRBJ1-5 and V is TRBV5-6; no clear D gene. There are 14 residues in the CDR3. The V end lost 1 base, the J end lost 6 bases, and 11 bases lay between the germline ends. In germline, CDR1 is SGHDT, CDR2 YYEEEE. DNA of the CDR3: TGTGCCAGCAGCTTGCGCGGGGAACGTCAGCCCCAGCATTTT. It encodes CASSLRGERQPQHF.

The chain joins TRBV5-1 to TRBJ2-3; 8 bases line up with TRBD1. The germline CDR1 and CDR2 sequences are SGHRS and YFSETQ. J gave up 0 bases and V 0 bases, and 3 bases lay outside the gene matches. This CDR3 contains 16 residues. CDR3 DNA sequence: TGCGCCAGCAGCTTGGCGACAGGGGCTAGCACAGATACGCAGTATTTT. It translates to CASSLATGASTDTQYF.

The chain carries TRBV30 and TRBJ2-3, with 7 positions matching TRBD1. Germline lookup yields CDR1 GTSNPN and CDR2 SVGIG (reference sequence). V lost 5 bases and J lost 2; bases outside the gene matches: 4. The CDR3 covers 13 residues. CDR3 amino acids: CAWATGATDTQYF. CDR3 nucleotide sequence: TGTGCCTGGGCAACAGGGGCCACAGATACGCAGTATTTT.

The J gene is TRBJ2-1, the V gene TRBV2; 14 positions match TRBD2. The CDR3 has 18 amino acids. V was clipped by 11 bases and J by 4 bases; unmatched bases: 16. Looked up from germline, CDR1 is SNHLY and CDR2 is FYNNEI. The CDR3 coding sequence is TGTGCCGGCCCAACCGGGACTAGCGGGAGTATCAAGTACAATGAGCAGTTCTTC. Protein: CAGPTGTSGSIKYNEQFF. The variable domain in full, with the rest retrieved from reference TRBV2 and TRBJ2-1, is EPEVTQTPSHQVTQMGQEVILRCVPISNHLYFYWYRQILGQKVEFLVSFYNNEISEKSEIFDDQFSVERPDGSNFTLKIRSTKLEDSAMYFCAGPTGTSGSIKYNEQFFGPGTRLTVL.

Only a few counts were recorded for this clone. This chain uses TRBV28 with TRBJ1-2; TRBD1 is a possible D gene (5 bases). Trimming shortened V by 5 bases and J by 8 bases, and 18 bases separated the two germline ends. The CDR3 covers 14 residues. Per germline, CDR1 MDHEN and CDR2 SYDVKM. The CDR3 bases are TGTGCCAGCAGTACGAACCAGGGCCTGGGGGGCTACACCTTC. Translating it yields CASSTNQGLGGYTF.

This clone occurred a few times. The chain carries TRBV28 and TRBJ2-3; 7 bases map to TRBD2. The germline V gene has CDR1 MDHEN and CDR2 SYDVKM. There are 15 residues in the CDR3. The V gene end was trimmed by 10 bases and the J gene end by 2 bases; junction bases not matched to a gene: 12. CDR3 residues: CAIGLAEIITDTQYF. CDR3 nucleotide sequence: TGTGCCATAGGGCTAGCGGAGATAATCACAGATACGCAGTATTTT.

Comment on this clone: Other DNA variants within this sample encode the same CDR3. The rearrangement links TRBV7-9 to TRBJ2-5; no clear D. The germline V gene has CDR1 SEHNR and CDR2 FQNEAQ (reference sequence). Trimming shortened V by 1 base and J by 2 bases, and 11 bases separated the two germline ends. The length of the CDR3 is 15 residues. As DNA, the CDR3 is TGTGCCAGCAGCTTAGTCGGTAGCCTGCAAGAGACCCAGTACTTC. As protein: CASSLVGSLQETQYF.